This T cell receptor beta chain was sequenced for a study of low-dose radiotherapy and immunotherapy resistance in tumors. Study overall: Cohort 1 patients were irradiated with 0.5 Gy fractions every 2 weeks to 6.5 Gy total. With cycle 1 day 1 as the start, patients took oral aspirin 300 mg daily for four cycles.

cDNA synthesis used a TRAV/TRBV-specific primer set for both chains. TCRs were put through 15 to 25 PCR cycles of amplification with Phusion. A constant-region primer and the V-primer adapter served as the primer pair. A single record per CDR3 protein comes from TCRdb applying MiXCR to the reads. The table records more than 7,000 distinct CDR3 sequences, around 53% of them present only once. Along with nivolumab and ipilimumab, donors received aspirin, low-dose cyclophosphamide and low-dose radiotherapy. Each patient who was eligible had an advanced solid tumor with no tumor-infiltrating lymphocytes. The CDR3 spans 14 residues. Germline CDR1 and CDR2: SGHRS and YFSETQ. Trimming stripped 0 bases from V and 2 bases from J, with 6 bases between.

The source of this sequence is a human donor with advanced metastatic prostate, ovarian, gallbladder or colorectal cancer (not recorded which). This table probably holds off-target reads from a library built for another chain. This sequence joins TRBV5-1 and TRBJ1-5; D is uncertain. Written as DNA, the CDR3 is TGCGCCAGCAGCTTGGATACAGGCAATCAGCCCCAGCATTTT. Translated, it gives CASSLDTGNQPQHF.